These 15 T cell receptor beta chains were all obtained from the same sample, sequenced in a study of shared clonotypes between healthy human individuals. Here immunoSEQ multiplex PCR was the method, and the copy in TCRdb shows in-frame clones only, minus some. The sample carries about 1.5 million clones, about 98% recorded once. The specimen was naive CD4+ T cells sorted from blood. The subset here: CD45RA+ positively selected. These receptors were taken from a man under 40 in good health.

The chain uses TRBV30 and TRBJ1-1, with TRBD1 matching over 9 bases. The V gene end was trimmed by 5 bases and the J gene end by 5 bases; junction bases not matched to a gene: 12. CDR3 size: 15 residues. Germline assignment: CDR1 GTSNPN and CDR2 SVGIG (reference sequence). The DNA of the CDR3 is TGTGCCTGGGGATTCACAGGGGGCGGGAGGACTGAAGCTTTCTTT. Translating gives CAWGFTGGGRTEAFF.

The chain carries TRBV2 and TRBJ1-4; tentatively, D is TRBD1 (6 bases). The CDR3 spans 14 residues. Trimming stripped 3 bases from V and 4 bases from J, with 9 bases between. Germline V gene sequence: CDR1 SNHLY, CDR2 FYNNEI. The CDR3 loop reads CASSDGTSNEKLFF. The CDR3 DNA is TGTGCCAGCAGTGATGGGACAAGTAATGAAAAACTGTTTTTT.

This sequence joins TRBV28 and TRBJ1-4, with D perhaps TRBD1 (5 bases). The ends were cut back, 5 bases at V and 3 bases at J, with 28 bases in the middle. CDR3 length: 20 residues. Germline CDR1 MDHEN, CDR2 SYDVKM. CDR3 in amino acids: CASSLRQINVEPGANEKLFF. The CDR3 DNA sequence: TGTGCCAGCAGTCTTCGACAGATTAACGTGGAGCCCGGTGCTAATGAAAAACTGTTTTTT.

The J gene is TRBJ2-7, the V gene TRBV7-8; 7 nucleotides align to TRBD1. V dropped 1 base and J dropped 0; count of bases not matched to a gene: 3. Germline CDR1 and CDR2: SGHVS and FQNEAQ. The CDR3 spans 15 residues. CDR3 residues: CASSLEGGSSYEQYF. In DNA form, the CDR3 reads TGTGCCAGCAGCTTAGAAGGGGGCTCCTCCTACGAGCAGTACTTC.

The rearrangement joins TRBV7-8 to TRBJ1-4; possibly TRBD1 for D (5 bases). This CDR3 comprises 17 residues. Trimming shortened V by 5 bases and J by 4 bases, and 20 bases separated the two germline ends. CDR1 is SGHVS, CDR2 FQNEAQ, per germline. CDR3 in amino acids: CASSATGRWARNEKLFF. CDR3 sequence (DNA): TGTGCCAGCAGCGCCACAGGTCGGTGGGCCCGTAATGAAAAACTGTTTTTT.

The chain uses TRBV11-2 and TRBJ2-5; 12 bases are a match to TRBD2. CDR1 and CDR2 (germline): SGHAT, FQNNGV. This CDR3 region has 16 residues. J lost 2 bases, V lost 1 base, and 2 bases had no gene match. CDR3 in amino acids: CASSLGLAGGQETQYF. CDR3 in DNA: TGTGCCAGCAGCTTAGGGCTAGCGGGAGGGCAAGAGACCCAGTACTTC. Combining the CDR3 with reference TRBV11-2 and TRBJ2-5 gives the whole variable domain EAGVAQSPRYKIIEKRQSVAFWCNPISGHATLYWYQQILGQGPKLLIQFQNNGVVDDSQLPKDRFSAERLKGVDSTLKIQPAKLEDSAVYLCASSLGLAGGQETQYFGPGTRLLVL.

The rearrangement joins TRBV6-4 to TRBJ2-7; TRBD2 might be the D (6 bases). The CDR3 loop spans 15 amino acids. The V gene's germline CDR1 is MRHNA and CDR2 SNTAGT. Trimming cost V 1 base and J 4 bases, with 14 bases left between them. CDR3 DNA: TGTGCCAGCAGTGACTGGCCGGGAGCTGGTTACGAGCAGTACTTC. Translating gives CASSDWPGAGYEQYF.

The chain carries TRBV28 and TRBJ1-5; D possibly corresponds to TRBD1 (5 bases). The CDR3 sequence is 16 residues long. V dropped 4 bases and J dropped 7 bases, with 20 bases sitting between them. CDR1 and CDR2 from the germline V gene are MDHEN and SYDVKM. CDR3 in DNA: TGTGCCAGCAGTTCCCCTTCAGGGCTAAGTTCCCAGCCCCAGCATTTT. Its translation: CASSSPSGLSSQPQHF.

The CDR3 DNA reads as TGCGCCAGCAGCCAAGAATGGACTTTCACCGGGGAGCTGTTTTTT. It yields the protein CASSQEWTFTGELFF. V and J are TRBV4-3 and TRBJ2-2, with D possibly matching TRBD2 (5 bases). This CDR3 has 15 amino acids. Trimming took 0 bases from V and 4 from J, leaving 9 bases between them. Per germline, CDR1 LGHNA and CDR2 YSLEER.

This chain links TRBV7-9 with TRBJ2-2; 10 bases are a match to TRBD2. There are 17 residues in the CDR3. Germline trimming cut 1 base from V and 5 bases from J; bases unmatched to any gene: 7. Germline V CDR1 and CDR2: SEHNR, FQNEAQ (reference sequence). In nucleotides, the CDR3 is TGTGCCAGCAGCTTAGGAACTAGCGGGAAGAGGACCGGGGAGCTGTTTTTT. This gives the protein CASSLGTSGKRTGELFF.

The chain employs TRBV10-2 and TRBJ1-1; possibly TRBD1 for D (6 bases). The CDR3 totals 14 residues. Deletions cut 6 bases from V and 0 bases from J, with 11 bases between. Germline CDR1 WSHSY, CDR2 SAAADI. The CDR3 DNA follows: TGCGCCAGCAGCGGCGGACAGTTGAACACTGAAGCTTTCTTT. It codes for CASSGGQLNTEAFF.

This chain connects TRBV7-2 to TRBJ2-3; D gene ambiguous. CDR1 is SGHTA and CDR2 is FQGNSA in the germline V gene. The CDR3 totals 14 residues. V was cut by 3 bases and J by 2 bases, with 9 bases left in between. The CDR3 DNA sequence: TGTGCCAGCAGCTTCAGCTCAAACACAGATACGCAGTATTTT. Protein product: CASSFSSNTDTQYF.

This clone was observed a single time. The rearrangement joins TRBV28 to TRBJ1-1; TRBD1 might be the D (5 bases). V dropped 6 bases and J dropped 6 bases, with 17 bases sitting between them. The CDR3 runs to 14 residues. Germline loops: CDR1 MDHEN, CDR2 SYDVKM. The CDR3 reads CASRPVQVMAEAFF. Here the CDR3 DNA reads TGTGCCAGCAGGCCGGTACAGGTTATGGCTGAAGCTTTCTTT.

The CDR3 reads CASSVLGDTEAFF. CDR3 coding DNA: TGTGCCAGCAGCGTTTTAGGGGACACTGAAGCTTTCTTT. The genes are TRBV9 and TRBJ1-1, with D maybe TRBD1 (5 bases). The CDR3 is 13 residues long. Looked up from germline, CDR1 is SGDLS and CDR2 is YYNGEE. Trimming took off 2 bases at V and 3 bases at J, with 8 bases between the two ends.

The chain is built from TRBV9 and TRBJ2-1; D is undetermined. Deletions cut 0 bases from V and 3 bases from J, with 10 bases between. This CDR3 region has 15 residues. Germline CDR1 and CDR2: SGDLS and YYNGEE. CDR3 coding DNA: TGTGCCAGCAGCGTAGTCGCCTCCCTCTACAATGAGCAGTTCTTC. The encoded protein is CASSVVASLYNEQFF.